The next 3 T cell receptor beta chains were all read from a single sample in a study of graft-versus-host responses after intestinal transplantation (dated by TCRdb to the early 2020s). The antigens for these receptors are not known. Read against the paper, the sample's time point label means: cells obtained before transplantation from donor or recipient. The receptor library was made with the immunoSEQ multiplex PCR assay. Sourced from immuneACCESS, this table was stored by TCRdb with only in-frame sequences that have V and J called. A share of the clones is absent; for the studies checked, an unresolved V gene accounts for under half, and the remainder has no known explanation. In this sample the table shows 25,000 to 30,000 clones, 82% of which occur a single time. 0.65% to 0.75% of the sample comes from the top ten. This specimen was unstimulated CD4+ T cells sorted from spleen or lymph node cells, taken before intestinal transplant. These receptors were obtained from a human donor who received an intestinal transplant.

The V call is TRBV4-1, the J call TRBJ2-1, with TRBD2 matching over 7 bases. The CDR3 is 15 residues long. Trimming took 1 base from V and 0 from J; bases not matched to a gene: 0. Germline V gene lookup returns CDR1 MGHRA and CDR2 YSYEKL. The CDR3 is CASSQGGSSYNEQFF. DNA for the CDR3: TGCGCCAGCAGCCAAGGCGGGAGCTCCTACAATGAGCAGTTCTTC.

The chain links TRBV4-2 to TRBJ2-7; 12 nucleotides line up with TRBD2. V lost 5 bases, J lost 3 bases, and 8 bases stayed unmatched. The germline V gene encodes CDR1 LGHNA and CDR2 YNFKEQ. The CDR3 contains 16 residues. The chain's CDR3 is CASSIRGTSGFYEQYF. CDR3 nucleotide sequence: TGTGCCAGCAGCATAAGGGGGACTAGCGGGTTCTACGAGCAGTACTTC.

The chain links TRBV7-6 to TRBJ2-1; TRBD2 matches 7 bases. Trimming cost V 0 bases and J 4 bases; bases outside gene matches: 6. Germline CDR1 reads SGHVS; CDR2 reads FNYEAQ. There are 16 residues in the CDR3. The CDR3 coding sequence is TGTGCCAGCAGCTTAGCGCTAGCGGCAATATACAATGAGCAGTTCTTC. Protein sequence: CASSLALAAIYNEQFF.